A selection of T cell receptor beta chains follows, all from one sample in a study of glioma-infiltrating T cells after dendritic cell vaccination. The assay was immunoSEQ multiplex PCR, and TCRdb's table has in-frame clones only and misses some. In the table there are roughly 62,000 clones, about 79% of which are singletons. Here the sequenced sample was blood, taken after dendritic cell vaccination. These receptors all come from a human donor with glioblastoma. Both conserved end residues are part of each CDR3. Each record gives: CDR3 DNA, CDR3 protein, D gene, J gene, V gene, clone size. The D gene is left open where the match is weak. The size field is filled for only some rows; it gives once, few, many or a size class.

TGTGCCAGCAGCTTGGAATCAAAGGGGACAGGGGCCGGGGAGCTGTTTTTT,CASSLESKGTGAGELFF,TRBD1,TRBJ2-2,TRBV5-4,few
TGTGCCAGCCGGAGGGAGGGGCACTCCTACAATGAGCAGTTCTTC,CASRREGHSYNEQFF,TRBD2,TRBJ2-1,TRBV6-1,-
TGTGCCAGCAGCTCAGGGACAGGGGCTTACGAGCAGTACTTC,CASSSGTGAYEQYF,TRBD1,TRBJ2-7,TRBV7-2,-
TGTGCCAGCAGCCCGGTGTCCCGGGACAGGGTCGAGCAGTACTTC,CASSPVSRDRVEQYF,TRBD1,TRBJ2-7,TRBV5-6,-
TGTGCCAGCAGCTTGGTGGGCAGGGGTGCTTTCTTT,CASSLVGRGAFF,-,TRBJ1-1,TRBV5-8,once
TGTGCCAGCAGTTTACAGGGAGGCAGTCAGCCCCAGCATTTT,CASSLQGGSQPQHF,-,TRBJ1-5,TRBV7-6,few
TGCGCCAGCAGCTTGGGGGAGGGCCCTTTCACAGATACGCAGTATTTT,CASSLGEGPFTDTQYF,TRBD2,TRBJ2-3,TRBV5-1,-
TGTGCCAGCAGTGAAGCGGCGGACAGAGAAGAGACCCAGTACTTC,CASSEAADREETQYF,-,TRBJ2-5,TRBV6-1,-
TGCAGCCTTTGGGACTCCGCGGACACTGAAGCTTTCTTT,CSLWDSADTEAFF,-,TRBJ1-1,TRBV29-1,-
TGTGCCAGCAGTCCCTATGACAGGGTCTATGGCTACACCTTC,CASSPYDRVYGYTF,TRBD1,TRBJ1-2,TRBV27,-
TGTGCCACCCCAGCGGGCTACGAGCAGTACTTC,CATPAGYEQYF,-,TRBJ2-7,TRBV27,-
TGTGCCAGCAGTTATACTCAGGGGGGTGCAAAGTACTTC,CASSYTQGGAKYF,-,TRBJ2-7,TRBV6-6,medium-sized
TGTAGCGCCAGACATGTCTCTGGCTACACCTTC,CSARHVSGYTF,-,TRBJ1-2,TRBV29-1,-
TGTGCCAGCAGCGTAGTAGCCCGGGGGGGCGCGGACACTGAAGCTTTCTTT,CASSVVARGGADTEAFF,-,TRBJ1-1,TRBV9,-
TGCGCCAGCAGCCTCAGGGGGCGCGGGAATGAGCAGTTCTTC,CASSLRGRGNEQFF,TRBD1,TRBJ2-1,TRBV5-1,-
TGCGCCAGCAGTGCGGGGTTCTCTGGAAACACCATATATTTT,CASSAGFSGNTIYF,-,TRBJ1-3,TRBV10-1,-
TGTGCCAGCAGCTCCAATCTCTACGATACGCAGTATTTT,CASSSNLYDTQYF,-,TRBJ2-3,TRBV5-4,-
TGTGCCAGCAGCCGGGACAGATTCTACAATGAGCAGTTCTTC,CASSRDRFYNEQFF,TRBD1,TRBJ2-1,TRBV6-5,-
TGTGCCAGCAGCTCTATTAACACCGGGGAGCTGTTTTTT,CASSSINTGELFF,-,TRBJ2-2,TRBV5-6,-
TGTGCCAGCAGCCAGGGACAGGGGGTTCCCTCTTCCTACGAGCAGTACTTC,CASSQGQGVPSSYEQYF,TRBD1,TRBJ2-7,TRBV5-4,-
TGTGCCAGCAGCTTAACTGGGACACCCACTGAAGCTTTCTTT,CASSLTGTPTEAFF,-,TRBJ1-1,TRBV7-3,-
TGTGCCAGCAGTGAGGGGGGGGCCCGCCTCTATGGCTACACCTTC,CASSEGGARLYGYTF,-,TRBJ1-2,TRBV25-1,-
TGTGCCAGCAGTTTATGGCCAGGACTGCTTTCCTACGAGCAGTACTTC,CASSLWPGLLSYEQYF,-,TRBJ2-7,TRBV28,-
TGTGCCAGCAGTACCCCCGGGGAGAACACTGAAGCTTTCTTT,CASSTPGENTEAFF,-,TRBJ1-1,TRBV6-5,few
TGTGCCTGGAGTGTACGAGGTGGCGTCGGGGGGACCGGGGAGCTGTTTTTT,CAWSVRGGVGGTGELFF,TRBD2,TRBJ2-2,TRBV30,-
TGTGCCAGCAGCTTAACGGCACGGAGAAGCGGGGAGCTGTTTTTT,CASSLTARRSGELFF,-,TRBJ2-2,TRBV7-9,-
TGTGCCAGCAGCTTGGGGGGGCCAAGAGGCACTGAAGCTTTCTTT,CASSLGGPRGTEAFF,-,TRBJ1-1,TRBV11-3,-
TGCGCCAGCAGCCAGACAGGGGAGGGCCAGCCCCAGCATTTT,CASSQTGEGQPQHF,TRBD1,TRBJ1-5,TRBV4-1,-
TGTGCCAGTAGGACCGGGACAGACTATGGCTACACCTTC,CASRTGTDYGYTF,TRBD1,TRBJ1-2,TRBV19,-
TGTGCCAGCAGTCCCGGGACAGGGGCCTTGGAAGGCTACACCTTC,CASSPGTGALEGYTF,TRBD1,TRBJ1-2,TRBV6-5,-
TGTGCCAGCAGCTTAGACGGGATATCGAACACTGAAGCTTTCTTT,CASSLDGISNTEAFF,-,TRBJ1-1,TRBV11-3,-
TGTGCCAGCAGTCAAACAGGTTCCTATGGCTACACCTTC,CASSQTGSYGYTF,-,TRBJ1-2,TRBV11-2,-
TGTGCCAGCAGTTTATGGGGGCCCCCAAAGACCCAGTACTTC,CASSLWGPPKTQYF,-,TRBJ2-5,TRBV27,-
TGCAGCGTTGAATCCGGGACAGTGAACGAGCAGTACTTC,CSVESGTVNEQYF,TRBD1,TRBJ2-7,TRBV29-1,-
TGTGCCAGCAGCTTGGGACAGGGGCTGGGGGAGCAGTACTTC,CASSLGQGLGEQYF,TRBD1,TRBJ2-7,TRBV7-3,-
TGTGCCAGCAGCCACAGGGGCCAGAACACCGGGGAGCTGTTTTTT,CASSHRGQNTGELFF,-,TRBJ2-2,TRBV4-2,-
TGCGCCAGCAGCCAGTTGGGACAGGCCAACGTCCTGACTTTC,CASSQLGQANVLTF,-,TRBJ2-6,TRBV4-1,-
TGTGCCAGCAGCCCTACACCGGACAGGGAGGAGGGCTACACCTTC,CASSPTPDREEGYTF,TRBD1,TRBJ1-2,TRBV27,-
TGTGCCAGCAGCTTAGTTCGGGGGAAGAGCTCCTACAATGAGCAGTTCTTC,CASSLVRGKSSYNEQFF,-,TRBJ2-1,TRBV7-6,once
TGTGCCAGCAGCTTAGATGTAAGCCGAAGCTATGGCTACACCTTC,CASSLDVSRSYGYTF,-,TRBJ1-2,TRBV7-2,-
TGCGCCAGCAGTACGAACAGCAATCCCCAGCATTTT,CASSTNSNPQHF,-,TRBJ1-5,TRBV10-1,once
TGCGCCAGCAGTGAGTCGGGCAGGGGAGAAGCCGGGGAGCTGTTTTTT,CASSESGRGEAGELFF,-,TRBJ2-2,TRBV10-1,-
TGTGCCAGCAGCTCCAGGACAGGGCCCGGGGAGCTGTTTTTT,CASSSRTGPGELFF,TRBD1,TRBJ2-2,TRBV7-8,-
TGCGCCAGCAGCTCTTTACAGGGGGGTGAAGCTTTCTTT,CASSSLQGGEAFF,TRBD1,TRBJ1-1,TRBV5-1,-
TGCAGCGTTGAAGTGACTAGCGGGGGGTCCTACAATGAGCAGTTCTTC,CSVEVTSGGSYNEQFF,TRBD2,TRBJ2-1,TRBV29-1,-
TGTGCTAGCAGCCCCGGGGGGGCCGGGGAGACCCAGTACTTC,CASSPGGAGETQYF,TRBD2,TRBJ2-5,TRBV7-7,-
TGCGCCAGCAGCTTGGACCAGCGCACCTACAATGAGCAGTTCTTC,CASSLDQRTYNEQFF,-,TRBJ2-1,TRBV5-1,-
TGTGCCAGCAGTTCCCCCGACAGATACAATGAGCAGTTCTTC,CASSSPDRYNEQFF,-,TRBJ2-1,TRBV27,-